This T cell receptor (beta chain) appears in the sequencing data of a study of OX40 agonist ivuxolimab in advanced cancers. Study-wide background: Treatment of patients was with ivuxolimab, an agonistic anti-OX40 (CD134) antibody.

The CDR3 is 15 residues long. J was trimmed by 8 bases and V by 6 bases; bases with no gene match: 9. The germline CDR1 and CDR2 sequences are SNHLY and FYNNEI. Only in-frame clones appear in the TCRdb table, and some are missing; sequencing was by immunoSEQ multiplex PCR. The sample holds 60,000 to 75,000 clones; about 90% are singletons and the top ten take approximately 0.86%. Specimen: CD4+ or CD8+ T cells sorted from blood, collected in a trial of the OX40 agonist ivuxolimab. The gene calls are TRBV2 and TRBJ1-4, with 10 nucleotides matching TRBD1. This receptor was identified in an adult with an advanced solid tumor such as melanoma, head and neck, liver or kidney cancer. DNA for the CDR3: TGTGCCAGCAGGGGGGGACAGGGGCCGTGGGAAAAACTGTTTTTT. Amino acid sequence: CASRGGQGPWEKLFF.